The clone carrying this TCR beta chain was counted many times. Its antigen is undetermined. Construction of the TCRbeta library involved unique molecular identifiers. TCRdb re-called the PCR reads with MiXCR, one entry per CDR3 protein. The data hold over 200,000 distinct CDR3 sequences, with about a tenth observed a single time. Trimming took 3 bases from V and 5 from J, leaving 14 bases between them. The CDR3 runs to 15 residues. The sample comes from a study of T-cell reconstitution after alpha-beta-depleted transplantation in children. Study-level findings and limits: Roughly two months post-transplant, alpha-beta T cells reportedly originated from several hundred graft clones that had expanded. T-cell counts and diversity at one year post-transplant came mainly from newly produced T cells. Where some patients showed high TCRbeta diversity at day 60, it came from recipient T cells and thymic progenitors that had survived.

Sequencing was performed on PBMCs, taken before TCRalphabeta/CD19-depleted stem cell transplant. The gene calls are TRBV12-3 or TRBV12-4 and TRBJ1-5, with D unresolved. The sequence derives from a child younger than two with acute myeloid leukemia, due to receive a stem cell transplant. In DNA form, the CDR3 reads TGTGCCAGCAGTTTGATAAGGCGTCCGGATCAGCCCCAGCATTTT. The encoded protein is CASSLIRRPDQPQHF.